This entry concerns a single T cell receptor beta chain. TCRdb's table, derived via immunoSEQ multiplex PCR, lists solely in-frame clones and lacks some. The data contain tens of thousands of clones, approximately 88% of them singletons. The source of the sample is a study of control samples from healthy donors and cancer patients. Sequencing was carried out using PBMCs. This clonotype was sampled from a woman aged 50 to 60 with lung cancer.

The CDR3 coding sequence is TGTGCCAGTAGTATCCGGGGCTTAAGTCACACTGAAGCTTTCTTT. This gives the protein CASSIRGLSHTEAFF. The chain combines TRBV19 with TRBJ1-1, with a tentative D call TRBD1 (5 bases). The CDR3 spans 15 residues. Trimming shortened V by 3 bases and J by 3 bases, and 14 bases separated the two germline ends. CDR1 and CDR2 from the germline V gene are LNHDA and SQIVND (reference sequence).